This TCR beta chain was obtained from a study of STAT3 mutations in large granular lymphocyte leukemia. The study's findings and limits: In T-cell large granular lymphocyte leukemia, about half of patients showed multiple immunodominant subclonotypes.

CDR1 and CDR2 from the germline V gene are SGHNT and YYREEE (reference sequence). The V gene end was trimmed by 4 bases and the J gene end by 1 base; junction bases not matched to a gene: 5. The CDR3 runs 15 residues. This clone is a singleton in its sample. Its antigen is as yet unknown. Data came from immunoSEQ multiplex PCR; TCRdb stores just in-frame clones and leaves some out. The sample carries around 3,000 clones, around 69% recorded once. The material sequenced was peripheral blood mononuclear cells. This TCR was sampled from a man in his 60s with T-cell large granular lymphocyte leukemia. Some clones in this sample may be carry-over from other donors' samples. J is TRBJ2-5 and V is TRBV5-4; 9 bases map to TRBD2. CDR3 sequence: CASSIAGAGQETQYF. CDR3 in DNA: TGTGCCAGCAGCATAGCGGGGGCGGGCCAAGAGACCCAGTACTTC. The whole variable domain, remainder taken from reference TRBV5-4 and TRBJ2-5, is ETGVTQSPTHLIKTRGQQVTLRCSSQSGHNTVSWYQQALGQGPQFIFQYYREEENGRGNFPPRFSGLQFPNYSSELNVNALELDDSALYLCASSIAGAGQETQYFGPGTRLLVL.